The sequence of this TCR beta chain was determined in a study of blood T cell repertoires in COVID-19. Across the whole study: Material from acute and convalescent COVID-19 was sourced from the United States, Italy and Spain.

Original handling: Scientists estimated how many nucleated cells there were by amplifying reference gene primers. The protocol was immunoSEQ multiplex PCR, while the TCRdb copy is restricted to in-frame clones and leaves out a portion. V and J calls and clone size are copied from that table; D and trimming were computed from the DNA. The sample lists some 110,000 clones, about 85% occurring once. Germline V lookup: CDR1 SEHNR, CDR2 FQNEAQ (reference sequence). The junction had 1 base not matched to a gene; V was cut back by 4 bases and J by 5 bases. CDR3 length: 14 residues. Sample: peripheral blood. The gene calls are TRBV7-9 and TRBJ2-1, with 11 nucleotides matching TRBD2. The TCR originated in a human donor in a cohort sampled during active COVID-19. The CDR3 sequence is CASSWGLADNEQFF. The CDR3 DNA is TGTGCCAGCAGCTGGGGACTAGCGGACAATGAGCAGTTCTTC. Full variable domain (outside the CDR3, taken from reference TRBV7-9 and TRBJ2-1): DTGVSQNPRHKITKRGQNVTFRCDPISEHNRLYWYRQTLGQGPEFLTYFQNEAQLEKSRLLSDRFSAERPKGSFSTLEIQRTEQGDSAMYLCASSWGLADNEQFFGPGTRLTVL.